This T cell receptor (beta chain) was obtained from a study of human T cells and chemical hapten exposure (dated by TCRdb to 2020 to 2023). With regard to the full study: For sensitization, 2% DPC in acetone was applied to a 2 cm by 2 cm area of upper inner arm skin. Throughout the approximately 24-week study period, patients were also given weekly therapeutic DPC doses on the scalp. Patch testing was done on the upper back using Finn chambers containing 0.01% DPC, and results were scored after 6 days according to International Contact Dermatitis Research Group standards. Alopecia areata with under or over 50% scalp involvement, alopecia totalis and alopecia universalis were represented in the patient cohort, which was mostly female. Libraries were pooled for sequencing, and variation in per-sample TCR yields was attributed mainly to small differences in library volumes within the pool. The study tracked peripheral blood TCR repertoire changes in vivo during primary and secondary sensitization to the hapten diphenylcyclopropenone (DPC) in alopecia patients. Blood samples were taken from patients before sensitization (week 0) and then at 2, 6 and about 24 weeks after DPC sensitization. For TCR sequencing, blood came from 25 to 35 alopecia patients at anywhere from one to four time points (pre-sensitization, 2, 6 and 24 weeks). Overall study outcomes, separate from this receptor: The number of PT1 expanded TCRs positively correlated with patch test score, significant at thresholds 8, 16 and 32 but not 4. After repeated subsampling, the strength of the expansion versus patch-test correlation and the threshold at which it became significant changed. DPC sensitization did not change the number of TCRs with a frequency above 1 in 1000, and there was no evidence of changes in global repertoire structure. Significantly more large CDR3 similarity clusters were formed by expanded TCRs than by pre-sensitization or healthy control sets, consistent with antigen-driven responses. Because all patients had alopecia, a presumed autoimmune disease, the immune response of the patients might differ from that of healthy individuals.

The V end loses 2 bases and the J end loses 3 bases, and a stretch of 7 bases separates them. For CDR1 and CDR2, the germline V gene lists LGHNA and YNFKEQ. Reading from cysteine to phenylalanine, the CDR3 counts 14 amino acids. Just CDR3 DNA is preserved here, 42 bases in frame from base 1. The time point label on this specimen signifies: patch test 1, 2 weeks after DPC sensitization. In light of the paper, this sample's treatment or condition label describes: therapeutic diphenylcyclopropenone sensitization with weekly scalp DPC. At every patch-test visit, the blood draw took place before the patch test was put on. To be eligible, patients had to be aged 18 to 70, diagnosed with alopecia and judged suitable for DPC therapy, while pregnant patients were excluded. Unfractionated whole blood was collected in Tempus Blood RNA tubes, and total RNA was extracted from that blood. Libraries came from RACE. Sequencing relied on a NextSeq 500. During library preparation, unique molecular identifiers were attached to individual cDNA molecules so that TCRs could be counted in a quantitative, reproducible way. Both TCR alpha and TCR beta chains were sequenced from each blood RNA sample. Regarding the original processing steps: The median number of TCRs per sample was approximately 96,000, ranging from roughly 23,224 to 690,600. V, J and CDR3 annotation of the TCR reads was performed with the Decombinator software suite. Every sample was subsampled to the same number of TCRs (28,000) for the PS versus PT1 abundance plots. TCRs were defined as expanded if absent before sensitization and observed at least eight times at the 2-week time point. In TCRdb, the public reads were trimmed at Q25 with fastp and aligned with MiXCR, with productive beta chains retained. Merged by CDR3 protein, the rows form single entries marked with the most common genes and DNA. TCRdb assigned the V and J calls; the authors' analysis was not used. This sample comprises under 200,000 distinct CDR3 sequences, about 14% of them detected only once. Approximately 1.5% of the sample goes to the ten largest clones.

For this clonotype: Its antigen has not been determined. Base quality data are lacking; no much larger clone is found one base away.

This specimen consisted of whole blood, obtained in connection with sensitization to the hapten diphenylcyclopropenone (DPC). The sequence came from a woman in her 30s with alopecia areata. Some clones in this sample may be carry-over from other donors' samples. The sequence is built from TRBV4-2 and TRBJ2-2; the D gene identity is not certain. CDR3 region: CASSQQRHTGELFF. DNA sequence: TGTGCCAGCAGCCAACAGCGCCACACCGGGGAGCTGTTTTTT.